A selection of T cell receptor beta chains follows, all from one sample in a study of cytotoxic CD8 clonotypes in ibrutinib-treated CLL. The repertoire was sequenced with immunoSEQ multiplex PCR; TCRdb's copy has only in-frame clones and lacks some. This table has fewer than 150,000 clones, under 90% appearing once. The sequencing used PBMCs, collected after 24 months of ibrutinib treatment. The receptors come from a human donor with chronic lymphocytic leukemia. The CDR3 runs from the conserved cysteine through the conserved F or W. The D gene is left open where the match is weak. A clone size is listed for some rows: how often the clone was seen (once, few, many), or a class if it is expanded.

CDR3aa: CSVSLEQGGVSGANVLTF; CDR3nt: TGCAGCGTTTCCCTAGAGCAGGGGGGAGTGAGTGGGGCCAACGTCCTGACTTTC; v_gene: TRBV29-1; j_gene: TRBJ2-6; abundance: .; d_gene: .
CDR3aa: CASSLAGGNTDTQYF; CDR3nt: TGTGCCAGCAGTTTGGCGGGGGGGAACACAGATACGCAGTATTTT; v_gene: TRBV27; j_gene: TRBJ2-3; abundance: .; d_gene: TRBD2
CDR3aa: CASSGMPGHGYTF; CDR3nt: TGTGCCAGCAGCGGGATGCCAGGCCATGGCTACACCTTC; v_gene: TRBV9; j_gene: TRBJ1-2; abundance: .; d_gene: .
CDR3aa: CASSDIGRGGGYGYTF; CDR3nt: TGCGCCAGCAGTGATATCGGCAGGGGCGGAGGCTATGGCTACACCTTC; v_gene: TRBV10-2; j_gene: TRBJ1-2; abundance: .; d_gene: .
CDR3aa: CASSLGRAYGYTF; CDR3nt: TGTGCCAGCAGCTTGGGCAGGGCCTATGGCTACACCTTC; v_gene: TRBV7-2; j_gene: TRBJ1-2; abundance: .; d_gene: .
CDR3aa: CASSIWSGGTGARNYEQYF; CDR3nt: TGTGCCAGTAGTATCTGGTCCGGCGGCACAGGGGCGCGGAATTACGAGCAGTACTTC; v_gene: TRBV19; j_gene: TRBJ2-7; abundance: once; d_gene: TRBD1
CDR3aa: CASSTQGALGTEAFF; CDR3nt: TGTGCCAGCAGCACACAGGGGGCGCTCGGCACTGAAGCTTTCTTT; v_gene: TRBV7-9; j_gene: TRBJ1-1; abundance: .; d_gene: TRBD1
CDR3aa: CASSIGPGTGELFF; CDR3nt: TGTGCCAGTAGTATCGGACCCGGAACCGGGGAGCTGTTTTTT; v_gene: TRBV19; j_gene: TRBJ2-2; abundance: .; d_gene: .
CDR3aa: CASSKETGELFF; CDR3nt: TGTGCCAGTAGTAAAGAAACCGGGGAGCTGTTTTTT; v_gene: TRBV19; j_gene: TRBJ2-2; abundance: .; d_gene: .
CDR3aa: CASSYGTAGYLTGELFF; CDR3nt: TGTGCCAGCAGTTACGGGACGGCTGGGTACCTCACCGGGGAGCTGTTTTTT; v_gene: TRBV28; j_gene: TRBJ2-2; abundance: .; d_gene: .
CDR3aa: CASSLNSGQGDNEQYF; CDR3nt: TGTGCCAGCAGCCTCAACTCGGGACAGGGCGATAACGAGCAGTACTTC; v_gene: TRBV14; j_gene: TRBJ2-7; abundance: .; d_gene: TRBD1